The following is a T cell receptor (beta chain) sequence with its context. As originally analysed: It was from reference gene primer amplification that nucleated cell counts were estimated. Assay used: immunoSEQ multiplex PCR; TCRdb lists only in-frame clones, some missing. From that table come the V and J calls and clone size; the DNA was used to work out D and trimming. The repertoire holds some 130,000 clones, approximately 86% seen once, with about an eighth in the top ten. Patients in Seattle were enrolled during active infection, then followed longitudinally. This entry comes from a study of blood T cell repertoires in COVID-19. About the research overall: PBMCs, B-cell-depleted T cells, or T cells provided the cDNA or gDNA that made up the material.

This CDR3 contains 15 residues. CDR1 and CDR2 (germline): SGHNT, YYREEE (reference sequence). J was trimmed by 2 bases and V by 4 bases; bases with no gene match: 9. The sequence came from a woman in her 70s with COVID-19, enrolled during active disease. This chain links TRBV5-4 with TRBJ2-7; TRBD2 agrees at 7 bases. Sample: peripheral blood. The CDR3: CASSLGLAEAYEQYF. CDR3 in DNA: TGTGCCAGCAGCCTTGGGCTAGCGGAAGCCTACGAGCAGTACTTC.